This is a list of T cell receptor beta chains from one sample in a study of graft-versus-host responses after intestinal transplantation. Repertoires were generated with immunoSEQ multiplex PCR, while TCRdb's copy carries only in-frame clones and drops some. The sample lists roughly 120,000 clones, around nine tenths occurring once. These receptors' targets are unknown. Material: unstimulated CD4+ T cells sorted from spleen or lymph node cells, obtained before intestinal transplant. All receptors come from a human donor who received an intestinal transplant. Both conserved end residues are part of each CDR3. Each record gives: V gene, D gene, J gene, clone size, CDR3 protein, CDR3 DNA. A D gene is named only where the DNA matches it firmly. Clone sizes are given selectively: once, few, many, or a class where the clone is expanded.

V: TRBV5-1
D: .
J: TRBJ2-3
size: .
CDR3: CASSFVRDTQYF
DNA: TGCGCCAGCAGCTTTGTGAGAGATACGCAGTATTTT

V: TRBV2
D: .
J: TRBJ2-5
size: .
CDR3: CASNKQGQETQYF
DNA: TGTGCCAGCAATAAACAGGGACAAGAGACCCAGTACTTC

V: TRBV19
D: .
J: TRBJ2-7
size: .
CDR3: CASSTIDSPYEQYF
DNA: TGTGCCAGTAGTACAATAGACAGCCCCTACGAGCAGTACTTC

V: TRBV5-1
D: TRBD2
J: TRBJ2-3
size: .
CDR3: CASSLERGNTDTQYF
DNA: TGCGCCAGCAGCTTGGAGCGGGGCAACACAGATACGCAGTATTTT

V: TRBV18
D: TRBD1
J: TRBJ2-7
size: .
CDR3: CASSPGAGGSLSYEQYF
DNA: TGTGCCAGCTCACCCGGGGCAGGGGGATCCCTGTCCTACGAGCAGTACTTC

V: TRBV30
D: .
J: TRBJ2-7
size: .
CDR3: CAWHRGGYGQYF
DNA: TGTGCCTGGCACAGGGGAGGCTACGGGCAGTACTTC

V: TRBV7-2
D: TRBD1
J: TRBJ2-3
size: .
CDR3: CASSPLGDRLRDTQYF
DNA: TGTGCCAGCAGCCCCCTCGGGGACAGGTTAAGAGATACGCAGTATTTT

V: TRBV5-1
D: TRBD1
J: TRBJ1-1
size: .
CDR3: CASSPHRGRDTEAFF
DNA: TGCGCCAGCAGCCCCCACAGGGGGCGGGACACTGAAGCTTTCTTT

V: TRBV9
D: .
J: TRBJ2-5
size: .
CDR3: CASSVDGRRYQETQYF
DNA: TGTGCCAGCAGCGTAGATGGACGGAGGTACCAAGAGACCCAGTACTTC

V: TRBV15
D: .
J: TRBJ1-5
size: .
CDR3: CATSRQGGQPQHF
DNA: TGTGCCACCAGCAGACAGGGAGGGCAGCCCCAGCATTTT

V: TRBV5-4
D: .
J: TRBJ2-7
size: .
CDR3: CASSWGSGQGSRDEQYF
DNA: TGTGCCAGCAGCTGGGGGTCAGGGCAGGGGAGTAGGGACGAGCAGTACTTC

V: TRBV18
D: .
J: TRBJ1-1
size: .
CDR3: CASSPSWNTEAFF
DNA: TGTGCCAGCTCTCCGAGCTGGAACACTGAAGCTTTCTTT

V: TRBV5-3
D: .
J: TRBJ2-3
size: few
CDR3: CARSPGDSDIRDTQYF
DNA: TGTGCCAGAAGCCCGGGGGACTCCGACATTCGGGATACGCAGTATTTT

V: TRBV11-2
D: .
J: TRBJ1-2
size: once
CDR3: CASSSEGVGYTF
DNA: TGTGCCAGCAGCTCTGAAGGGGTTGGCTACACCTTC

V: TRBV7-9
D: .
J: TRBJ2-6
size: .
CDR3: CASSSLSGANVLTF
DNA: TGTGCCAGCAGCTCCTTATCTGGGGCCAACGTCCTGACTTTC

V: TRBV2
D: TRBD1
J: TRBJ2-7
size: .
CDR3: CASNLRDSTYEQYF
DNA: TGTGCCAGCAACCTCAGGGACAGTACCTACGAGCAGTACTTC

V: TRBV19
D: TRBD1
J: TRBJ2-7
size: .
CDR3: CASTGTGGAYEQYF
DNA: TGTGCCAGTACCGGGACAGGGGGCGCGTACGAGCAGTACTTC

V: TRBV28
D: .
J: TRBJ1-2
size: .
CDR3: CASSSPLGSGYTF
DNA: TGTGCCAGCAGTTCCCCCTTAGGGAGTGGCTACACCTTC

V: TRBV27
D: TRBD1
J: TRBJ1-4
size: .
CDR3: CASSGTVLREKLFF
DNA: TGTGCCAGCAGTGGGACAGTATTGCGAGAAAAACTGTTTTTT

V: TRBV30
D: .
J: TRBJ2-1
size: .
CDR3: CAWSVWSAYNEQFF
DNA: TGTGCCTGGAGTGTATGGTCGGCCTACAATGAGCAGTTCTTC

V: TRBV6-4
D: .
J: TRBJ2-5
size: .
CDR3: CATPGYREETQYF
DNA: TGTGCCACCCCCGGATACAGGGAGGAGACCCAGTACTTC

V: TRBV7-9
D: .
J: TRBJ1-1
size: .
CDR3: CASSLVRDTEAFF
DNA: TGTGCCAGCAGCTTAGTTAGAGACACTGAAGCTTTCTTT

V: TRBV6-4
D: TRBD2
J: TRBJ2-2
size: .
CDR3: CASRAGPNTGELFF
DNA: TGTGCCAGCAGAGCGGGGCCCAACACCGGGGAGCTGTTTTTT

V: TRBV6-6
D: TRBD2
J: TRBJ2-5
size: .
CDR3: CASTSSGAETQYF
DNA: TGTGCCAGCACATCTAGCGGGGCTGAGACCCAGTACTTC

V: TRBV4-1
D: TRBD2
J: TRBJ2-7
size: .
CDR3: CASSPAGLGLDLYEQYF
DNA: TGCGCCAGCAGCCCCGCAGGTTTAGGACTAGATTTGTACGAGCAGTACTTC

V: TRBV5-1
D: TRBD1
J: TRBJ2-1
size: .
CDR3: CASSWTGGAGWEQFF
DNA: TGCGCCAGCAGCTGGACAGGGGGCGCGGGATGGGAGCAGTTCTTC

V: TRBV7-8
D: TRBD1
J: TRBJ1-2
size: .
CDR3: CASSTGTGGAGLSGGYTF
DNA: TGTGCCAGCAGCACAGGGACAGGGGGCGCGGGGCTCTCGGGTGGCTACACCTTC

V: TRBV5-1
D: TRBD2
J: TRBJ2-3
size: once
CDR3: CASSLRGGTDTQYF
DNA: TGCGCCAGCAGCTTGCGGGGGGGCACAGATACGCAGTATTTT

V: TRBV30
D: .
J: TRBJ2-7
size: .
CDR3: CAWSRQEGLEQYF
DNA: TGTGCCTGGAGTAGGCAGGAGGGGCTCGAGCAGTACTTC

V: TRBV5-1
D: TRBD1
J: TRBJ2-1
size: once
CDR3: CASGPGQKYNEQFF
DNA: TGCGCCAGCGGGCCGGGACAGAAATACAATGAGCAGTTCTTC

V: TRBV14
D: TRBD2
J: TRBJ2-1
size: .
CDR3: CASSRSSGSSEQFF
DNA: TGTGCCAGCAGCCGGTCTAGCGGTTCGAGTGAGCAGTTCTTC

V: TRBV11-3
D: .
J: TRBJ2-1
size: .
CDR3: CASSLRAGFQNEQFF
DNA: TGTGCCAGCAGCTTACGCGCGGGATTTCAGAATGAGCAGTTCTTC

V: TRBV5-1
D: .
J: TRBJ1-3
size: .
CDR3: CASSLGRVLSSGNTIYF
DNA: TGCGCCAGCAGCTTGGGGAGGGTCCTTTCCTCTGGAAACACCATATATTTT

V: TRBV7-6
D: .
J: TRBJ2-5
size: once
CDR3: CASSYRESPSETQYF
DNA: TGTGCCAGCAGCTACCGGGAATCCCCGTCAGAGACCCAGTACTTC

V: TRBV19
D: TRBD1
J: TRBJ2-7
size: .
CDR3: CASSIRGFGQGAYEQYF
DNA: TGTGCCAGTAGTATTCGAGGTTTTGGACAGGGGGCCTACGAGCAGTACTTC

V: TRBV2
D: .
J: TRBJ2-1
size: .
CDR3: CASSARRLSSYNEQFF
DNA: TGTGCCAGCAGTGCCCGGCGGTTGAGCTCCTACAATGAGCAGTTCTTC

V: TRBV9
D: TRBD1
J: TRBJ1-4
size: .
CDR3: CASSRGGIDRGNEKLFF
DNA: TGTGCCAGCAGCAGAGGGGGCATCGACAGGGGGAATGAAAAACTGTTTTTT

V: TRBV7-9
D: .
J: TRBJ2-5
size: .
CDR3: CASSSEGRFATQYF
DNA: TGTGCCAGCAGCTCAGAGGGCAGGTTTGCGACCCAGTACTTC

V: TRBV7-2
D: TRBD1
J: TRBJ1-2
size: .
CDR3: CASSLWGQGYGYTF
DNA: TGTGCCAGCAGCTTATGGGGACAGGGCTATGGCTACACCTTC

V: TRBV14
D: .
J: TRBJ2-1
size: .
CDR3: CASSPKRGKHDNEQFF
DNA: TGTGCCAGCAGCCCCAAAAGGGGGAAGCACGACAATGAGCAGTTCTTC

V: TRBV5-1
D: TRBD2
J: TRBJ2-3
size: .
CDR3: CASSLARTLAGVTDTQYF
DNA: TGCGCCAGCAGCTTGGCCAGGACCCTAGCGGGAGTCACAGATACGCAGTATTTT

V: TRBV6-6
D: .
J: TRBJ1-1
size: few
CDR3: CASSYAGQLITEAFF
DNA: TGTGCCAGCAGTTACGCCGGACAGTTAATCACTGAAGCTTTCTTT

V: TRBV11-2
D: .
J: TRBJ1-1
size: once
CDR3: CASSFVRGDTEAFF
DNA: TGTGCCAGCAGCTTTGTTCGGGGGGACACTGAAGCTTTCTTT

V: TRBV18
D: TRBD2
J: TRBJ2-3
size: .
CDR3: CASSPAGLAGRDTQYF
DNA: TGTGCCAGCTCACCTGCGGGATTAGCGGGGAGAGATACGCAGTATTTT

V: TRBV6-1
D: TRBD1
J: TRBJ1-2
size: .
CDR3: CASSEQGNYGYTF
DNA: TGTGCCAGCAGCGAACAGGGGAACTATGGCTACACCTTC